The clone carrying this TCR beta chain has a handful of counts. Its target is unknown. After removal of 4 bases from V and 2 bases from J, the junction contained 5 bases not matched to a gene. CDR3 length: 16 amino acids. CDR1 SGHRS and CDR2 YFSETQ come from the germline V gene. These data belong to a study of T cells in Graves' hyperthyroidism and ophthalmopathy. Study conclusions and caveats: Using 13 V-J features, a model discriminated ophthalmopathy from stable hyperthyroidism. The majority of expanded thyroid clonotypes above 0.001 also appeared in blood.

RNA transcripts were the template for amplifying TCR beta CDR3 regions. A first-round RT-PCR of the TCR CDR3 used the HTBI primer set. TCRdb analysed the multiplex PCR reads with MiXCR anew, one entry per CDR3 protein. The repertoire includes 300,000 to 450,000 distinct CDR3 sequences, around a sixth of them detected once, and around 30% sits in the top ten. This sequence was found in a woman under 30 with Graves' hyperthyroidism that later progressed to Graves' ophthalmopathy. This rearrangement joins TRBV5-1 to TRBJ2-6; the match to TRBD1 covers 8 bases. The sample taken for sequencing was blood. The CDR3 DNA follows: TGCGCCAGCAGCCAGACAGGGGCTCCTGGGGCCAACGTCCTGACTTTC. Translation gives CASSQTGAPGANVLTF.